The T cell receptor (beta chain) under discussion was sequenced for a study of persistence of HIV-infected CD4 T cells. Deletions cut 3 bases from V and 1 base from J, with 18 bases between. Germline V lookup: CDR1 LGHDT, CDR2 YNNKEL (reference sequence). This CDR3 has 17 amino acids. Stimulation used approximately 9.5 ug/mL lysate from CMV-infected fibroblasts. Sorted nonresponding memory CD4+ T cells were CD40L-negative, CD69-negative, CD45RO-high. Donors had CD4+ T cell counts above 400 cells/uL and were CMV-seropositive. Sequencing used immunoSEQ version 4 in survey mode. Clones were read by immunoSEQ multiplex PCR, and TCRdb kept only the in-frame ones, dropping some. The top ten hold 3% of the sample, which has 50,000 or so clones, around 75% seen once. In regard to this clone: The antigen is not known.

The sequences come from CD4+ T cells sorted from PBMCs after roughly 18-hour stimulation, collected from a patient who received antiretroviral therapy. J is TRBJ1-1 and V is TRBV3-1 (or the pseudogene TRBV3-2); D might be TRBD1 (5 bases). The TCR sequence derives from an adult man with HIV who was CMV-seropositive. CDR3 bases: TGTGCCAGCAGCCACATGTGGGGTTCCGGGGGGAACACTGAAGCTTTCTTT. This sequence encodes CASSHMWGSGGNTEAFF.